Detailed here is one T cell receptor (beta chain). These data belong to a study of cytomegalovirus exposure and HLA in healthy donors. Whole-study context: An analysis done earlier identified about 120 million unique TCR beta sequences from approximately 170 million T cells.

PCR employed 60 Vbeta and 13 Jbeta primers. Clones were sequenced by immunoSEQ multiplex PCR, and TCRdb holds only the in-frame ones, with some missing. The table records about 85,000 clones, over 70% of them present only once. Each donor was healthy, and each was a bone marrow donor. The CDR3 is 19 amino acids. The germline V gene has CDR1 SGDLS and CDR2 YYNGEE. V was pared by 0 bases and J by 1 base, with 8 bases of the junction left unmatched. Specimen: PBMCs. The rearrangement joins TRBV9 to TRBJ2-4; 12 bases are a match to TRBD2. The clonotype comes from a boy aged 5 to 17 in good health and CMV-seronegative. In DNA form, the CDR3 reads TGTGCCAGCAGCGTAGGTCTAGCGGGAGGGGGAGGCGCCAAAAACATTCAGTACTTC. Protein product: CASSVGLAGGGGAKNIQYF.